This T cell receptor beta chain emerged from a study of T cell responses to AZD1222 COVID-19 vaccine. Background on the study: Some second doses came at about 4 weeks and others at about 12 weeks; these were pooled. Findings and limits, study-wide: Only six or seven AZD1222 recipients were seropositive at baseline.

Data came from immunoSEQ multiplex PCR; TCRdb stores just in-frame clones and leaves some out. This sample has under 170,000 clones, with roughly 94% found just once. Concerning this clone itself: Its specificity is unknown.

Germline CDR1 reads SGHTA; CDR2 reads FQGNSA. The CDR3 loop spans 14 amino acids. V was clipped by 1 base and J by 9 bases, with 13 bases between them. V and J are TRBV7-2 and TRBJ1-3, with a possible D match to TRBD1 (6 bases). This receptor was identified in an adult in good health. Sample: peripheral blood, taken on day 0 of AZD1222 vaccination. This chain's CDR3 is CASSLDRTASTIYF. The CDR3 region has the DNA TGTGCCAGCAGCTTAGACAGGACAGCATCCACCATATATTTT.